Below, 17 T cell receptor beta chains from the same sample are listed, as sequenced in a study of blood T cells in healthy people across ages. Next came a second PCR, run for about 6 to 11 cycles, which used a sample-barcoded 5' primer along with a J-beta primer mix. TCRdb redid the calling of the 5' RACE reads with MiXCR, one entry per CDR3 protein. The sample records some 1.6 million distinct CDR3 sequences, approximately 32% being singletons. Specimen: blood. These receptors all stem from a woman in her thirties in good health.

For this clonotype: The junction shows a germline mismatch at one end, possibly a read error. This CDR3 is CVISAVSGGDNEQFF. The CDR3 DNA is TGTGTCATCAGTGCGGTGTCGGGAGGGGACAATGAGCAGTTCTTC. The genes are TRBV10-3 and TRBJ2-1; 8 bases agree with TRBD2. Looked up from germline, CDR1 is ENHRY and CDR2 is SYGVKD. This CDR3 has 15 residues.

The chain is built from TRBV20-1 and TRBJ2-3; 9 bases are a match to TRBD1. Germline V gene lookup returns CDR1 DFQATT and CDR2 SNEGSKA (reference sequence). The CDR3 runs to 16 residues. J was trimmed by 1 base and V by 0 bases; bases with no gene match: 5. DNA of the CDR3: TGCAGTGCTAGAGACACACAGGGGGCTGGCACAGATACGCAGTATTTT. It encodes CSARDTQGAGTDTQYF.

To note about this clonotype: An end of the junction differs from the germline gene, which may be a read error. J is TRBJ2-5 and V is TRBV7-2, with 8 bases matching TRBD2. This CDR3 has 13 amino acids. The germline V gene encodes CDR1 SGHTA and CDR2 FQGNSA. CDR3 residues: CASSRGLAETQHF. In nucleotides, the CDR3 is TGTGCCAGCAGCCGAGGACTAGCAGAGACCCAGCACTTC. The full variable domain, its missing parts supplied by reference TRBV7-2 and TRBJ2-5, is GAGVSQSPSNKVTEKGKDVELRCDPISGHTALYWYRQSLGQGLEFLIYFQGNSAPDKSGLPSDRFSAERTGGSVSTLTIQRTQQEDSAVYLCASSRGLAETQHFGPGTRLLVL.

This clonotype appeared a few times. This chain links TRBV7-3 with TRBJ2-3, with 8 bases lining up with TRBD2. Trimming removed 11 bases from V and 6 bases from J; junction bases left unmatched: 16. The CDR3 has 15 residues. The V gene's germline CDR1 is SGHTA and CDR2 FQGTGA. CDR3 residues: CAFQTSGTSRDTQYF. The DNA for the CDR3 is TGTGCCTTCCAAACTAGCGGCACATCTCGGGATACGCAGTATTTT.

The rearrangement uses TRBV9 and TRBJ2-7, with TRBD1 matching over 9 bases. Germline V gene lookup returns CDR1 SGDLS and CDR2 YYNGEE. The CDR3 is 16 residues long. V gave up 2 bases and J gave up 2 bases; unmatched junction bases: 8. The DNA of the CDR3 is TGTGCCAGCAGCGTGGTGGACAGGGGATCCACCTACGAGCAGTACTTC. Its protein is CASSVVDRGSTYEQYF.

In the case of this clonotype: One junction end does not reproduce the germline sequence, and a read error may be involved. The J gene is TRBJ2-5, the V gene TRBV3-1; weak D call: TRBD2 (5 bases). Germline V gives CDR1 LGHDT, CDR2 YNNKEL (reference sequence). This CDR3 has 13 amino acids. Here the CDR3 DNA reads TGCGCCAGCAGCCAAGGAGGTGCCCACGGGCAGTACTTC. Residues: CASSQGGAHGQYF.

This clonotype was seen only a few times. The CDR3 DNA follows: TGTGCCAGCAGCCAGGGACAGTTCGCCTACGAGCAGTACTTC. It yields the protein CASSQGQFAYEQYF. The chain employs TRBV13 and TRBJ2-7, with 7 bases aligning to TRBD1. V gave up 5 bases and J gave up 2 bases; unmatched junction bases: 6. The CDR3 is 14 residues long. CDR1 is PRHDT and CDR2 is FYEKMQ in the germline V gene (reference sequence).

The chain uses TRBV5-1 and TRBJ2-1; 9 positions match TRBD2. V shed 7 bases, J shed 4 bases, and the junction held 6 bases outside the gene matches. The CDR3 covers 14 residues. The germline CDR1 and CDR2 sequences are SGHRS and YFSETQ. The CDR3 reads CASRGGGEYNEQFF. Here the CDR3 DNA reads TGCGCCAGCCGCGGCGGGGGGGAGTACAATGAGCAGTTCTTC. The variable domain in full, with the rest retrieved from reference TRBV5-1 and TRBJ2-1, is KAGVTQTPRYLIKTRGQQVTLSCSPISGHRSVSWYQQTPGQGLQFLFEYFSETQRNKGNFPGRFSGRQFSNSRSEMNVSTLELGDSALYLCASRGGGEYNEQFFGPGTRLTVL.

J is TRBJ2-7 and V is TRBV20-1, with D tentatively TRBD1 or TRBD2 (5 bases each). The germline gives CDR1 DFQATT, CDR2 SNEGSKA (reference sequence). The CDR3 covers 17 residues. Trimming took 6 bases from V and 2 from J, leaving 26 bases between them. This chain's CDR3 is CSALPLETGTGTYEQYF. As DNA, the CDR3 is TGCAGTGCCCTCCCTCTAGAGACCGGGACCGGCACCTACGAGCAGTACTTC.

This clonotype has a handful of counts. The chain employs TRBV20-1 and TRBJ2-1; 7 positions agree with TRBD1. J was trimmed by 0 bases and V by 3 bases; bases with no gene match: 8. Germline V gene lookup returns CDR1 DFQATT and CDR2 SNEGSKA (reference sequence). The CDR3 consists of 16 residues. CDR3 in amino acids: CSARPPTGSSYNEQFF. The CDR3 coding sequence is TGCAGTGCTAGGCCACCGACAGGGAGCTCCTACAATGAGCAGTTCTTC.

The CDR3 region has the DNA TGTGCCATCAGTGAGACGGGACTGGTGAACACCGGGGAGCTGTTTTTT. Protein sequence: CAISETGLVNTGELFF. The gene calls are TRBV10-3 and TRBJ2-2; D is possibly TRBD2 (6 bases). The ends were cut back, 2 bases at V and 1 base at J, with 11 bases in the middle. The CDR3 has 16 residues. CDR1 is ENHRY, CDR2 SYGVKD, per germline.

This clonotype was recorded only once. The chain is built from TRBV11-2 and TRBJ2-1; D is unclear. The CDR3 is 15 amino acids. V was cut by 3 bases and J by 2 bases, with 11 bases left in between. Germline V lookup: CDR1 SGHAT, CDR2 FQNNGV. The CDR3 DNA is TGTGCCAGCAGCTTTCAGGCCGGCACCTACAATGAGCAGTTCTTC. This encodes CASSFQAGTYNEQFF. The whole variable domain, remainder taken from reference TRBV11-2 and TRBJ2-1, is EAGVAQSPRYKIIEKRQSVAFWCNPISGHATLYWYQQILGQGPKLLIQFQNNGVVDDSQLPKDRFSAERLKGVDSTLKIQPAKLEDSAVYLCASSFQAGTYNEQFFGPGTRLTVL.

This clonotype was picked up a small number of times. Here the CDR3 reads CASSFAAFLYNEQFF. The CDR3 nucleotides are TGTGCCAGCAGCTTCGCGGCATTCCTGTACAATGAGCAGTTCTTC. The rearrangement joins TRBV7-9 to TRBJ2-1; D unresolved. This CDR3 is 15 amino acids long. From germline, CDR1 is SEHNR and CDR2 FQNEAQ (reference sequence). Trimming took off 3 bases at V and 4 bases at J, with 13 bases between the two ends.

The J gene is TRBJ1-1, the V gene TRBV2, with D tentatively TRBD1 (5 bases). From germline, CDR1 is SNHLY and CDR2 FYNNEI. The CDR3 runs to 13 residues. With 4 bases removed from V and 7 bases from J, the gap between germline ends came to 13 bases. Here the CDR3 reads CASSASGTLEAFF. The CDR3 DNA is TGTGCCAGCAGTGCTTCAGGGACTCTTGAAGCTTTCTTT.

The chain is built from TRBV11-2 and TRBJ2-1; unclear D gene. There are 19 residues in the CDR3. Germline lookup yields CDR1 SGHAT and CDR2 FQNNGV. Trimming took off 4 bases at V and 1 base at J, with 23 bases between the two ends. CDR3 in amino acids: CASSSLAWAGPLSYNEQFF. For the CDR3, the DNA is TGTGCCAGCAGCTCCCTGGCTTGGGCCGGCCCTTTGTCCTACAATGAGCAGTTCTTC.

CDR3 residues: CASSQGQGIGETQYF. CDR3 nucleotides: TGTGCCAGCAGCCAAGGACAGGGGATAGGAGAGACCCAGTACTTC. The chain couples TRBV7-2 to TRBJ2-5, with TRBD1 identical over 9 bases. Germline V gene sequence: CDR1 SGHTA, CDR2 FQGNSA. Trimming took 5 bases from V and 4 from J; bases not matched to a gene: 8. The CDR3 contains 15 residues.

This clonotype has a handful of counts. The chain joins TRBV10-3 to TRBJ2-3, with D tentatively TRBD2 (6 bases). The CDR3 is 14 residues long. Germline V gene data show CDR1 as ENHRY and CDR2 as SYGVKD. V lost 8 bases to trimming and J lost 6 bases, with 18 bases between them. The CDR3 is CAIALGGGGDTQYF. CDR3 coding DNA: TGTGCCATCGCCCTGGGGGGAGGTGGTGATACGCAGTATTTT.